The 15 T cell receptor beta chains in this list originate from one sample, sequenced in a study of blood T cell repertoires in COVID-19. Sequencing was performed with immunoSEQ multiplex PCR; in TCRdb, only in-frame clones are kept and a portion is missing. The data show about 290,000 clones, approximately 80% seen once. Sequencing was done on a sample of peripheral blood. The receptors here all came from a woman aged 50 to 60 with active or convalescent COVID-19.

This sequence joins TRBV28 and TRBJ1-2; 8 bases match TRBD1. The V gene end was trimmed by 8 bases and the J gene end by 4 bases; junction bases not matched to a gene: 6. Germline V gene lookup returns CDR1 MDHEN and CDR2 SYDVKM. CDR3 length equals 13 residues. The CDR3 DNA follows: TGTGCCAGCTTAGACAGGGGCTCCTATGGCTACACCTTC. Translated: CASLDRGSYGYTF.

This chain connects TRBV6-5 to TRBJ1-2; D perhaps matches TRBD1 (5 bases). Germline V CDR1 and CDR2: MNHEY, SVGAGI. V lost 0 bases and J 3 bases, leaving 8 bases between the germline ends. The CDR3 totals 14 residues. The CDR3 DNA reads TGTGCCAGCAGTTACTCGGGGGGGGACTATGGCTACACCTTC. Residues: CASSYSGGDYGYTF.

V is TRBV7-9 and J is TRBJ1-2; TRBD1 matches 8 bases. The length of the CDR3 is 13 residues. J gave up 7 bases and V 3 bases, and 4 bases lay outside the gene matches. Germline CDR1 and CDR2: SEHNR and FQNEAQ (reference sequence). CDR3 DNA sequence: TGTGCCAGCAGCTTCGGACAGGGACGTGGCTACACCTTC. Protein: CASSFGQGRGYTF.

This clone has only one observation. The CDR3 sequence is CASSHTWTGSGNTIYF. CDR3 in DNA: TGCGCCAGCAGTCACACCTGGACAGGCTCTGGAAACACCATATATTTT. The chain carries TRBV23-1 and TRBJ1-3; TRBD1 matches 7 bases. TRBV23-1 is assigned to the ORF class and has an uncertain function. This CDR3 comprises 16 residues. The V and J ends lost 3 bases and 0 bases, in that order; junction bases with no gene match: 5.

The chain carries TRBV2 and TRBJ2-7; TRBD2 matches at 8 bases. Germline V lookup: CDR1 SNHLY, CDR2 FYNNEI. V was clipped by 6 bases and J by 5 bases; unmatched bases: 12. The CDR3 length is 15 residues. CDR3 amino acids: CASRLEGAGVHEQYF. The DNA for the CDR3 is TGTGCCAGCAGATTAGAGGGAGCGGGAGTCCACGAGCAGTACTTC.

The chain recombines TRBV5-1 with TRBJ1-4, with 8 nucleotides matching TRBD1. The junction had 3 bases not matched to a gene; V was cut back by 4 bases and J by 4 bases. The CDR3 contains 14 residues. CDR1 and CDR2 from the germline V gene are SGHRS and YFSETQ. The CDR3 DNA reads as TGCGCCAGCAGCATTGACAGGGGTAATGAAAAACTGTTTTTT. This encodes CASSIDRGNEKLFF.

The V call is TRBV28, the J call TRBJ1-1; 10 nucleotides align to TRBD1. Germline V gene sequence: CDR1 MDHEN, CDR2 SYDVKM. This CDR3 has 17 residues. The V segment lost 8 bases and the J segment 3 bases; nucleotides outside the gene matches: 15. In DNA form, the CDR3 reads TGTGCCAGCCCCCCCGCGGGACAGGGGATTGACGACACTGAAGCTTTCTTT. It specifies CASPPAGQGIDDTEAFF.

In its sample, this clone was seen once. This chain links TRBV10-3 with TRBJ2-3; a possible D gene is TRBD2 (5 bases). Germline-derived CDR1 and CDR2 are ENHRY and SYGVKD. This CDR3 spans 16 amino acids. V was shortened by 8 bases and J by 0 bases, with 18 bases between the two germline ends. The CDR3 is CAIQASRVSSTDTQYF. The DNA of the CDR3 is TGTGCCATCCAAGCTTCGCGGGTATCTAGCACAGATACGCAGTATTTT.

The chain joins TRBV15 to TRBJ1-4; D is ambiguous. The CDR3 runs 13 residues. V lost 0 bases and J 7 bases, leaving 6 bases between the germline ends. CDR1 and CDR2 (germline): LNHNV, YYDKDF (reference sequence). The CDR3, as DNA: TGTGCCACCAGCAGAGATAAGAGTGAAAAACTGTTTTTT. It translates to CATSRDKSEKLFF.

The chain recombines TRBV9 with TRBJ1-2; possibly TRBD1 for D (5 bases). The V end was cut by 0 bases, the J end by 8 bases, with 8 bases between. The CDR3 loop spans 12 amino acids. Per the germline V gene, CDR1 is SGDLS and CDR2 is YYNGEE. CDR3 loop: CASSVEGKGYTF. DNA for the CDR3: TGTGCCAGCAGCGTAGAGGGGAAAGGCTACACCTTC.

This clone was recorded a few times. The CDR3 DNA reads TGTGCCAGCAGTAGACATCACGGGACTAGCGGAGCCTACGAGCAGTACTTC. As protein: CASSRHHGTSGAYEQYF. The J gene is TRBJ2-7, the V gene TRBV27; the match to TRBD2 covers 11 bases. The germline V gene has CDR1 MNHEY and CDR2 SMNVEV (reference sequence). This CDR3 is 17 amino acids long. V shed 5 bases, J shed 2 bases, and the junction held 11 bases outside the gene matches.

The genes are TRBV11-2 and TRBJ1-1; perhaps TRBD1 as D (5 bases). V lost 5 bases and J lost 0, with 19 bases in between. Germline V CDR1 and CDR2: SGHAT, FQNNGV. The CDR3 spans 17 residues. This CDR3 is CASSPAPKGLMNTEAFF. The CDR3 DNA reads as TGTGCCAGCAGCCCAGCCCCCAAGGGGCTCATGAACACTGAAGCTTTCTTT.

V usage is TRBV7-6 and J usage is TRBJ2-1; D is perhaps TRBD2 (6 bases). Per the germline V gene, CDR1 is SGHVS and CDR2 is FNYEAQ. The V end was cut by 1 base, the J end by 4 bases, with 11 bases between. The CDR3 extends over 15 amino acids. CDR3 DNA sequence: TGTGCCAGCAGCTTAGACGGGAGCCCTTACAATGAGCAGTTCTTC. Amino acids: CASSLDGSPYNEQFF.

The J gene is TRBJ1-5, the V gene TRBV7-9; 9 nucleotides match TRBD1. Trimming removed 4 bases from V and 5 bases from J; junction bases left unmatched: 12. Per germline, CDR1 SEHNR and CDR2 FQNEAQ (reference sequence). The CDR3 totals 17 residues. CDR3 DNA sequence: TGTGCCAGCAGCTCAGAGAACACAGGGGGCGTCGATCAGCCCCAGCATTTT. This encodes CASSSENTGGVDQPQHF. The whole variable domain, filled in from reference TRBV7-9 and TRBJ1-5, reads DTGVSQNPRHKITKRGQNVTFRCDPISEHNRLYWYRQTLGQGPEFLTYFQNEAQLEKSRLLSDRFSAERPKGSFSTLEIQRTEQGDSAMYLCASSSENTGGVDQPQHFGDGTRLSIL.

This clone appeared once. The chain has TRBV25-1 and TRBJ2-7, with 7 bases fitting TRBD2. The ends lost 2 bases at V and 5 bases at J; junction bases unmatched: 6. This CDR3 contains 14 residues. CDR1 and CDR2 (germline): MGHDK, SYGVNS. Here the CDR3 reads CASSEGGGKDEQYF. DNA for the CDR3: TGTGCCAGCAGTGAAGGGGGGGGTAAGGACGAGCAGTACTTC.